This is a list of T cell receptor beta chains from one sample in a study of lymphopenia after photon versus proton radiotherapy. Clones were read by immunoSEQ multiplex PCR, and TCRdb kept only the in-frame ones, dropping some. The top ten clones hold less than 0.75% of a sample with approximately 30,000 clones, approximately 95% of them seen once. This specimen was peripheral blood, taken from a patient treated with photon-based radiotherapy. The receptors originated from a woman in her 50s with cholangiocarcinoma. Both conserved end residues are part of each CDR3. The D gene is left open where the match is weak. Clone size is stated in some rows and not others, as once, few, many or a class when expanded.

V gene,clone size,J gene,D gene,CDR3 protein,CDR3 DNA
TRBV12-5,NA,TRBJ2-2,TRBD1,CASARVVPQGAGELFF,TGTGCTAGTGCCCGCGTTGTCCCTCAGGGGGCCGGGGAGCTGTTTTTT
TRBV11-2,NA,TRBJ1-2,NA,CASSKGNYGYTF,TGTGCCAGCAGTAAGGGGAACTATGGCTACACCTTC
TRBV6-6,NA,TRBJ2-7,NA,CASGGMGASYEQYF,TGTGCCAGCGGGGGTATGGGGGCGTCCTACGAGCAGTACTTC
TRBV19,NA,TRBJ1-5,NA,CASSMFSEAYSNQPQHF,TGTGCCAGTAGTATGTTCAGTGAGGCCTATAGCAATCAGCCCCAGCATTTT
TRBV2,NA,TRBJ1-2,NA,CASSDTGRNYGYTF,TGTGCCAGCAGTGATACAGGGAGAAACTATGGCTACACCTTC
TRBV7-8,few,TRBJ1-2,NA,CASSAPQEYGYTF,TGTGCCAGCAGCGCCCCCCAGGAGTATGGCTACACCTTC
TRBV27,NA,TRBJ1-1,TRBD1,CASSHRQGATEAFF,TGTGCCAGCAGCCACCGACAGGGCGCCACTGAAGCTTTCTTT
TRBV19,NA,TRBJ2-2,NA,CASSMGFGELFF,TGTGCCAGTAGTATGGGATTCGGGGAGCTGTTTTTT
TRBV6-1,NA,TRBJ2-5,NA,CASSGPLQETQYF,TGTGCCAGCAGTGGTCCATTGCAAGAGACCCAGTACTTC
TRBV7-8,NA,TRBJ2-5,NA,CASSLRGLERGQETQYF,TGTGCCAGCAGCTTAAGGGGGCTGGAGCGGGGGCAAGAGACCCAGTACTTC
TRBV30,NA,TRBJ1-2,NA,CAWSGQGRSYTF,TGTGCCTGGAGTGGGCAGGGCAGGAGCTACACCTTC
TRBV10-1,NA,TRBJ2-1,NA,CASSGTGFADNEQFF,TGCGCCAGCAGTGGCACAGGGTTTGCGGACAATGAGCAGTTCTTC
TRBV19,NA,TRBJ1-2,NA,CASNQPGTNYGYTF,TGTGCCAGTAATCAACCGGGCACTAACTATGGCTACACCTTC
TRBV4-1,NA,TRBJ1-2,NA,CASSPFLINYGYTF,TGCGCCAGCAGCCCCTTTCTAATTAACTATGGCTACACCTTC
TRBV5-1,NA,TRBJ2-7,NA,CASSRGGDTYEQYF,TGCGCCAGCTCGCGGGGTGGGGACACCTACGAGCAGTACTTC
TRBV2,NA,TRBJ2-1,TRBD2,CASTPGGSSYNEQFF,TGTGCCAGCACCCCGGGGGGAAGCTCCTACAATGAGCAGTTCTTC
TRBV6-1,NA,TRBJ2-7,NA,CASISVTADYEQYF,TGTGCCAGCATAAGTGTTACGGCAGACTACGAGCAGTACTTC
TRBV7-9,NA,TRBJ1-1,NA,CASSLWVDRNTEAFF,TGTGCCAGCAGCCTATGGGTGGACAGGAACACTGAAGCTTTCTTT
TRBV21-1,NA,TRBJ2-7,NA,CASSNYEQYF,TGTGCCAGCAGCAACTACGAGCAGTACTTC
TRBV18,NA,TRBJ1-5,TRBD1,CASSPTGQGEPQHF,TGTGCCAGCTCACCAACCGGACAGGGAGAGCCCCAGCATTTT
TRBV19,NA,TRBJ1-1,NA,CASSITSVNTEAFF,TGTGCCAGTAGTATTACGTCGGTAAACACTGAAGCTTTCTTT
TRBV2,once,TRBJ2-5,NA,CASSKATATPEETQYF,TGTGCCAGCAGTAAGGCGACAGCTACCCCCGAGGAGACCCAGTACTTC
TRBV5-1,NA,TRBJ1-4,NA,CASSLEPNEKLFF,TGCGCCAGCAGCTTGGAACCTAATGAAAAACTGTTTTTT
TRBV6-5,NA,TRBJ2-3,NA,CASSYLGDTQYF,TGTGCCAGCAGTTACCTGGGAGATACGCAGTATTTT
TRBV5-5,once,TRBJ2-2,NA,CASSLNTANTGELFF,TGTGCCAGCAGCTTAAATACAGCGAACACCGGGGAGCTGTTTTTT